This TCR beta chain appears in the sequencing data of a study of cytomegalovirus exposure and HLA in healthy donors. Findings and caveats of the study: Roughly uniform depth of sequencing across donors was assumed in presence/absence analyses.

This PCR relied on a set of 60 Vbeta primers and 13 Jbeta primers. The assay was immunoSEQ multiplex PCR, and TCRdb's table has in-frame clones only and misses some. The sample consists of approximately 77,000 clones, just over 70% of them appearing once. CDR1 is MDHEN, CDR2 SYDVKM, per germline. Unmatched junction bases numbered 10, after V lost 4 bases and J lost 3 bases. CDR3 length equals 17 residues. About this clone: The antigen is unknown.

Sequencing input: PBMCs. This TCR came from a man between 60 and 75 years old in good health and CMV-seropositive. The V gene is TRBV28, the J gene TRBJ2-1; 9 bases fit TRBD2. The CDR3 spells CASSSPGGRERYNEQFF. The CDR3 DNA is TGTGCCAGCAGTTCCCCGGGCGGGAGGGAACGCTACAATGAGCAGTTCTTC.